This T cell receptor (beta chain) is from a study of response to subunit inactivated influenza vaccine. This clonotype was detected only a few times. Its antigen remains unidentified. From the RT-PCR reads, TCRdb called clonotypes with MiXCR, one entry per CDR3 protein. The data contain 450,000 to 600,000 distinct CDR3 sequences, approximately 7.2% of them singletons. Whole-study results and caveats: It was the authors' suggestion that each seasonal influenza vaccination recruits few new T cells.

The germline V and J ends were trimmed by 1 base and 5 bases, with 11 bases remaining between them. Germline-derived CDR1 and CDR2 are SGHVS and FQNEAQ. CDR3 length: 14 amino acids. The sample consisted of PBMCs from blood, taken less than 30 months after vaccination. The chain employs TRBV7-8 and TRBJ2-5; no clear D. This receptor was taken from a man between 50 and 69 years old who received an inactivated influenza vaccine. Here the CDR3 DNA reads TGTGCCAGCAGCTTAGGACCCACCTCGGAGACCCAGTACTTC. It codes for CASSLGPTSETQYF.